The sample holds many counts of the clone carrying this T cell receptor beta chain. J lost 5 bases, V lost 0 bases, and 16 bases had no gene match. The CDR3 has 19 residues. Germline assignment: CDR1 LGHNT and CDR2 FRNRAP. The record originates from a study of T cells in Graves' hyperthyroidism and ophthalmopathy. RNA transcripts yielded amplified TCR beta CDR3 regions. The TCR CDR3 first-round RT-PCR relied on the HTBI primer set. TCRdb processed the multiplex PCR reads anew with MiXCR; each CDR3 protein has one entry. The data show a few hundred thousand distinct CDR3 sequences, less than 15% seen once.

The clonotype comes from a middle-aged woman with Graves' hyperthyroidism. V usage is TRBV12-5 and J usage is TRBJ2-5, with 9 bases that match TRBD2. The sequenced material came from blood. CDR3 sequence: CASGLVQGPLAGGPETQYF. The CDR3 region has the DNA TGTGCTAGTGGTTTGGTACAGGGCCCTCTCGCGGGAGGGCCGGAGACCCAGTACTTC. Based on the CDR3 plus reference TRBV12-5 and TRBJ2-5, the full variable domain is DARVTQTPRHKVTEMGQEVTMRCQPILGHNTVFWYRQTMMQGLELLAYFRNRAPLDDSGMPKDRFSAEMPDATLATLKIQPSEPRDSAVYFCASGLVQGPLAGGPETQYFGPGTRLLVL.